This TCR beta chain was profiled in a study of T cells in Graves' hyperthyroidism and ophthalmopathy (dated by TCRdb to between 2018 and 2021). Background on the whole study: Peripheral blood samples were taken at the time of initial diagnosis, prior to any treatment. A discovery cohort of approximately 100 patients, about 43 with Graves' ophthalmopathy and more than 55 with stable Graves' hyperthyroidism, was used to find distinguishing TCR V-J signatures. An independent validation cohort of around 19 hyperthyroidism patients and approximately 17 patients who later progressed to ophthalmopathy tested prospective prediction of ophthalmopathy. The 85 to 100 discovery patients were randomly split 7:3 into training and test sets. Thyroid tissue and blood T-cell repertoires from several Graves' hyperthyroidism patients were also compared in the study. Following sampling, methimazole starting at 30 mg daily was given to hyperthyroidism patients, and high-dose intravenous methylprednisolone was given to ophthalmopathy patients. The paper reports TCR Vbeta CDR3 sequencing of roughly 140 peripheral blood samples: 40 or so ophthalmopathy, about 75 hyperthyroidism and around 17 progressor patients.

Here is what the overall study found, with its caveats: In validation, the model predicted progression to ophthalmopathy a median of approximately 6.3 months before onset, with about 64% sensitivity and nearly 75% specificity. No statistical method was used to fix the sample size in advance, and group allocation was not hidden from the investigators. A model built on a 13 V-J signature distinguished ophthalmopathy from stable hyperthyroidism, reaching 85% to 90% sensitivity and approximately 83% specificity in cross-validation and 80%/75% in testing. Blood samples also contained most of the expanded thyroid clonotypes (frequency above 0.001), which suggests that blood repertoires may reflect thyroid immune responses.

Graves' hyperthyroidism was defined as stable when no progression to ophthalmopathy occurred over 18 months of follow-up. Hyperthyroidism patients were newly diagnosed, with disease duration under 2 months, and aged 18 to 65 years. Patients with uncontrolled infections, other autoimmune diseases, pregnancy or lactation were excluded. Diagnoses were established on the basis of clinical symptoms, serum thyroxine and TRAb, thyroid ultrasound, and orbital computed tomography. Ficoll-Paque density gradient centrifugation was used to isolate PBMCs from about 10 ml of fresh peripheral blood. Total RNA was extracted using Trizol reagent, and RNA quality was assessed on an Agilent 2100 Bioanalyzer. This clonotype occurred a few times. It has no known antigen specificity. No base qualities exist here, and no much larger clone lies one base off it. The TCR beta CDR3 regions were amplified from RNA transcripts. For the first round of RT-PCR on the TCR CDR3, the HTBI primer set was used together with the Qiagen OneStep RT-PCR kit. A second multiplex PCR round built the libraries, followed by size selection and purification. Libraries were sequenced paired-end with 100 bp reads on an Illumina HiSeq2000. Per the source publication's procedure: SOAPnuke was used to process the raw data, throwing out any read that contained adapters or uncalled bases, had a mean Phred below 15, or lacked an exact constant-primer or identifier match. High-quality paired reads were merged with COPE v1.2.5, and unique nucleotide sequences were defined as clonotypes. Clonotypes were aligned to IMGT TRBV, TRBD and TRBJ reference segments using MiTCR v1.1. The analysis included only V-J combinations with a frequency above 0.0001, which together covered 99% to 99.2% of the repertoires. A TCS score was defined as the ratio between F50 (clonal expansion) and ExV (chaos), using BLOSUM62-based TCRdist between CDR3 peptides within each V-J. Welch's t-statistics and random forest reduced around 520 V-J features to 13, which were used in a naive Bayes classifier (R e1071). TCRdb reran the public reads through fastp at Q25 and MiXCR, keeping productive beta chains. Rows with a matching CDR3 protein are joined into one entry that keeps the most common DNA and genes. The V and J calls and clone size come from TCRdb's table, not from the authors' own analysis. Across this sample there are a few hundred thousand distinct CDR3 sequences, with around 14% seen only once. The ten largest account for about 7% of the sample.

CDR1 and CDR2 are drawn from the germline V gene (reference sequence): DFQATT, SNEGSKA. Taken from cysteine to phenylalanine, the CDR3 has 12 residues. Only CDR3 DNA remains: 36 bases, in frame from the first base. The rearrangement joined TRBV20-1 to TRBJ2-7; 9 central nucleotides agree with TRBD1. The receptor comes from a woman between 25 and 40 years old with Graves' hyperthyroidism. Sequencing was performed on blood. The DNA sequence reads TGCAGACATGACAGGGGGTATTACGAGCAGTACTTC. It is translated as CRHDRGYYEQYF.